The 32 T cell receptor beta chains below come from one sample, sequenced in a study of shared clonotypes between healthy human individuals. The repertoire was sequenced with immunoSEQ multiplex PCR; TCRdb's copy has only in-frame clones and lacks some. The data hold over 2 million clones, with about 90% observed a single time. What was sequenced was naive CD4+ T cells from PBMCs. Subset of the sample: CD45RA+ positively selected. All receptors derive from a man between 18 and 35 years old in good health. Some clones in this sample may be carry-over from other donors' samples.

In DNA form, the CDR3 reads TGTGCCAGCAGCGTGGGAAACACAGAGACCCAGTACTTC. It specifies CASSVGNTETQYF. The V and J genes are TRBV7-9 and TRBJ2-5; D gene uncertain. Trimming removed 5 bases from V and 4 bases from J, with 11 bases in between. The germline gives CDR1 SEHNR, CDR2 FQNEAQ (reference sequence). This CDR3 is built from 13 residues. Variable domain in full (rest from reference TRBV7-9 and TRBJ2-5): DTGVSQNPRHKITKRGQNVTFRCDPISEHNRLYWYRQTLGQGPEFLTYFQNEAQLEKSRLLSDRFSAERPKGSFSTLEIQRTEQGDSAMYLCASSVGNTETQYFGPGTRLLVL.

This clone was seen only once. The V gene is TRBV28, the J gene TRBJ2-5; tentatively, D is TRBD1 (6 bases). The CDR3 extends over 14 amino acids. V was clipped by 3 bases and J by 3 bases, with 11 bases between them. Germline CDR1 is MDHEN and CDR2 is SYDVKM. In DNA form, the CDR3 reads TGTGCCAGCAGTTTCCTTCACAGGGAAGAGACCCAGTACTTC. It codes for CASSFLHREETQYF.

CDR3 region: CASRGGGTDPTGANVLTF. In DNA form, the CDR3 reads TGCGCCAGCAGGGGTGGAGGGACGGACCCAACTGGGGCCAACGTCCTGACTTTC. The chain employs TRBV5-1 and TRBJ2-6; the D gene is possibly TRBD2 (6 bases). The germline CDR1 and CDR2 sequences are SGHRS and YFSETQ. This CDR3 comprises 18 residues. The V end lost 5 bases, the J end lost 2 bases, and 20 bases lay between the germline ends.

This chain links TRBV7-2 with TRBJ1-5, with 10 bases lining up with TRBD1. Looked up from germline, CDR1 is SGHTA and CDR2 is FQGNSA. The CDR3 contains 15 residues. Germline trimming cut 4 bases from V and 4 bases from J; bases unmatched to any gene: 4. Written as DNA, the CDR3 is TGTGCCAGCAGCTCCCCGGGACAGGGGAATCAGCCCCAGCATTTT. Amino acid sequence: CASSSPGQGNQPQHF.

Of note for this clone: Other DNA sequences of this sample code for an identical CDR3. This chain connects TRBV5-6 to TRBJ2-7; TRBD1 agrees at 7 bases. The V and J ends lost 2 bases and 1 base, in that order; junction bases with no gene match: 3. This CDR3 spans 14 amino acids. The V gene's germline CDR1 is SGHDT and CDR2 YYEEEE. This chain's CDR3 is CASSFDRVSYEQYF. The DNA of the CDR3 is TGTGCCAGCAGCTTTGACAGGGTATCCTACGAGCAGTACTTC.

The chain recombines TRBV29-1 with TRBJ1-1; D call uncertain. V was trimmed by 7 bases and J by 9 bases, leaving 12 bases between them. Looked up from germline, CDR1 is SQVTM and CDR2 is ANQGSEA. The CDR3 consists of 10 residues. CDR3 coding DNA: TGCAGCGCTTCGAGGGAGCAAGCTTTCTTT. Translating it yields CSASREQAFF.

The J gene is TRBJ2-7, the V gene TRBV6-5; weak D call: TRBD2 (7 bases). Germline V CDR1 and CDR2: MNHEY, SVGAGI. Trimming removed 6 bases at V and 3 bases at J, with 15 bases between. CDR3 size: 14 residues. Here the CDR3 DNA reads TGTGCCAGCAGCCTAGTTAGGGGGGGCTACGAGCAGTACTTC. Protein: CASSLVRGGYEQYF.

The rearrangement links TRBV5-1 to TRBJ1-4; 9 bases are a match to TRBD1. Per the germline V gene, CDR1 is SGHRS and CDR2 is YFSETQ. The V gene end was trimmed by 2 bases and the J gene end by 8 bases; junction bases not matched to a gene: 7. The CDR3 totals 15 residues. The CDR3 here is CASSFGQGRGEKLFF. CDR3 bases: TGCGCCAGCAGCTTTGGACAGGGGAGAGGGGAAAAACTGTTTTTT. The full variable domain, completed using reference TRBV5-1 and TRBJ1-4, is KAGVTQTPRYLIKTRGQQVTLSCSPISGHRSVSWYQQTPGQGLQFLFEYFSETQRNKGNFPGRFSGRQFSNSRSEMNVSTLELGDSALYLCASSFGQGRGEKLFFGSGTQLSVL.

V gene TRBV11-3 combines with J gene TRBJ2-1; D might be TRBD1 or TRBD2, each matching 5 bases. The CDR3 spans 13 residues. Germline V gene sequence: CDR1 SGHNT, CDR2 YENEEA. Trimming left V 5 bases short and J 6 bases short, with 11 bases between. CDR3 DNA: TGTGCCAGCAGCAGTCAGAGGGGCAATGAGCAGTTCTTC. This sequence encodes CASSSQRGNEQFF.

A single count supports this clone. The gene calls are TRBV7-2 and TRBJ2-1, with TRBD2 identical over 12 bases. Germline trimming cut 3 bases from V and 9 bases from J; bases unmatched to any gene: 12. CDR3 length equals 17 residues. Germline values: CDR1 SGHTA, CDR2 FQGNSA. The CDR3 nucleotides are TGTGCCAGCAGCTTGATCCCACTAGCGGGAGGCGGGGGTGAGCAGTTCTTC. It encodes CASSLIPLAGGGGEQFF.

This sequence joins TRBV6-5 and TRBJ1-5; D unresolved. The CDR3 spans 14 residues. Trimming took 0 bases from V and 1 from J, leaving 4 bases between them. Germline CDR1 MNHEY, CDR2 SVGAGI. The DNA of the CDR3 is TGTGCCAGCAGTTACTCACAAAGCAATCAGCCCCAGCATTTT. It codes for CASSYSQSNQPQHF.

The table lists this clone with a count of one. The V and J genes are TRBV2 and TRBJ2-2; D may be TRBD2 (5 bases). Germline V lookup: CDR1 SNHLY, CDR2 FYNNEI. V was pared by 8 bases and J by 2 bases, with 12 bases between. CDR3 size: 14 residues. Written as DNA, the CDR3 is TGTGCCAGCCACGCTAGCTCCAACACCGGGGAGCTGTTTTTT. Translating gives CASHASSNTGELFF.

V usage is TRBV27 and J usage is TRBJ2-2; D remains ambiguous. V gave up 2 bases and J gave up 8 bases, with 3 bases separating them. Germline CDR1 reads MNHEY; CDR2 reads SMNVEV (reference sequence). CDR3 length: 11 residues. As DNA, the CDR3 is TGTGCCAGCAGTTTAAAGGGGGAGCTGTTTTTT. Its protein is CASSLKGELFF.

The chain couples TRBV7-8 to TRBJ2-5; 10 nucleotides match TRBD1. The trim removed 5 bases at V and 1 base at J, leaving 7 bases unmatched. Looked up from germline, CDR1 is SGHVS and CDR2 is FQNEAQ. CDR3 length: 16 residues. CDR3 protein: CASSRSGQGIQETQYF. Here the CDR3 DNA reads TGTGCCAGCAGCCGATCGGGACAGGGGATCCAAGAGACCCAGTACTTC.

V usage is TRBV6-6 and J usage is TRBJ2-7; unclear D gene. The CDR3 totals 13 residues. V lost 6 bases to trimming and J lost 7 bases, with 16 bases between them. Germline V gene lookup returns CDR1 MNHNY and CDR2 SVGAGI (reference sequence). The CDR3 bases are TGTGCCAGCAGGCGTACGACCACTGGAGAGCAGTACTTC. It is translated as CASRRTTTGEQYF.

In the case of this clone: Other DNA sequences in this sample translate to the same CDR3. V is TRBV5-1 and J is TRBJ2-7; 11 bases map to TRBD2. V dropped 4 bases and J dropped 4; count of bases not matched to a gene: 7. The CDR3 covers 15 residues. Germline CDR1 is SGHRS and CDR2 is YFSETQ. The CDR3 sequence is CASSPGTSGGYEQYF. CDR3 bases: TGCGCCAGCAGCCCAGGGACTAGCGGAGGATACGAGCAGTACTTC.

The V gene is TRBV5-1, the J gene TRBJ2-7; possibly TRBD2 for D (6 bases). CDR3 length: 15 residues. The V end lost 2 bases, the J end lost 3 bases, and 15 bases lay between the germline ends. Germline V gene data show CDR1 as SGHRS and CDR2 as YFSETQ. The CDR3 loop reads CASSFVPGLNYEQYF. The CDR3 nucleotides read TGCGCCAGCAGCTTCGTACCGGGACTGAACTACGAGCAGTACTTC.

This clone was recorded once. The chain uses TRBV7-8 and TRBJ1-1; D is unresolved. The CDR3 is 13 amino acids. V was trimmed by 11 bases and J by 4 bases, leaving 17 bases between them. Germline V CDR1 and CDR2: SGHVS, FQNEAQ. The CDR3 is CAGGWLGSTEAFF. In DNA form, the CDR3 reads TGTGCCGGAGGGTGGCTGGGATCCACTGAAGCTTTCTTT.

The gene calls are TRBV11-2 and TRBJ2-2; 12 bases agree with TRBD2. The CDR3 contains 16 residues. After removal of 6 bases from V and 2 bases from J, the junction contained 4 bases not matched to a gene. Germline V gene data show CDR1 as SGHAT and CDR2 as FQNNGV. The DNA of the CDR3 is TGTGCCAGCAGGGCTAGCGGGAGGGCCAACACCGGGGAGCTGTTTTTT. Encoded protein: CASRASGRANTGELFF.

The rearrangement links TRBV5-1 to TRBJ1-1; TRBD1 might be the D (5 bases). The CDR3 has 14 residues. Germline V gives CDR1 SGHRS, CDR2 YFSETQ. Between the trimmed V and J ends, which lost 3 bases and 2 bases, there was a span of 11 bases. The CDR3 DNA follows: TGCGCCAGCAGCTGGAGCCAGGGAAACACTGAAGCTTTCTTT. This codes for CASSWSQGNTEAFF. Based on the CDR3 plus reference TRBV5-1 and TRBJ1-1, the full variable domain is KAGVTQTPRYLIKTRGQQVTLSCSPISGHRSVSWYQQTPGQGLQFLFEYFSETQRNKGNFPGRFSGRQFSNSRSEMNVSTLELGDSALYLCASSWSQGNTEAFFGQGTRLTVV.

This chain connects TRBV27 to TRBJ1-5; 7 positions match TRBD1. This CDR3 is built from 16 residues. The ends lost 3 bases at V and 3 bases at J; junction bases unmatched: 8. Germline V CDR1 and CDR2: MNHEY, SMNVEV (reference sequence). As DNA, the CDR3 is TGTGCCAGCAGTTTCCCGACAGGGAGGAACAATCAGCCCCAGCATTTT. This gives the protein CASSFPTGRNNQPQHF.

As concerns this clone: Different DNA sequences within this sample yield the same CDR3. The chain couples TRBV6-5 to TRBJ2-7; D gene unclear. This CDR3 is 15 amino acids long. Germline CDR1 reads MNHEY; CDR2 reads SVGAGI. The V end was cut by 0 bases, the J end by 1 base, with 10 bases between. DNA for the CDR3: TGTGCCAGCAGTTACTCTGGCGGCAGTTCCTACGAGCAGTACTTC. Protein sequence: CASSYSGGSSYEQYF.

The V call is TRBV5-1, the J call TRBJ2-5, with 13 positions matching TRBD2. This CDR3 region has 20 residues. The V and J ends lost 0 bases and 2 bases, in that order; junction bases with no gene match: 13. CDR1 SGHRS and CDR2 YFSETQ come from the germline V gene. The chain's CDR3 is CASSLANPGLAGVRQETQYF. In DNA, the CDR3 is TGCGCCAGCAGCTTGGCAAATCCCGGACTAGCGGGAGTGAGGCAAGAGACCCAGTACTTC. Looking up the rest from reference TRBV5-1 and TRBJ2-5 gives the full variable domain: KAGVTQTPRYLIKTRGQQVTLSCSPISGHRSVSWYQQTPGQGLQFLFEYFSETQRNKGNFPGRFSGRQFSNSRSEMNVSTLELGDSALYLCASSLANPGLAGVRQETQYFGPGTRLLVL.

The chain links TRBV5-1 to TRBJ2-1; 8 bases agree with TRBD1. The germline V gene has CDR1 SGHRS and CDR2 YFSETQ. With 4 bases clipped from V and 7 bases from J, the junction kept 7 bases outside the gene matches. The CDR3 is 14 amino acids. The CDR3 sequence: CASSDQGAGNEQFF. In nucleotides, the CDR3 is TGCGCCAGCAGCGACCAGGGGGCGGGTAATGAGCAGTTCTTC.

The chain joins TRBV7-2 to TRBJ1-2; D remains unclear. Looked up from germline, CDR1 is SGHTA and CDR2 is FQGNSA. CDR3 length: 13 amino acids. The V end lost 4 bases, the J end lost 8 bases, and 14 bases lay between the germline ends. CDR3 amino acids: CASSSFGLEGYTF. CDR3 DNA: TGTGCCAGCAGCTCATTCGGCTTGGAGGGCTACACCTTC.

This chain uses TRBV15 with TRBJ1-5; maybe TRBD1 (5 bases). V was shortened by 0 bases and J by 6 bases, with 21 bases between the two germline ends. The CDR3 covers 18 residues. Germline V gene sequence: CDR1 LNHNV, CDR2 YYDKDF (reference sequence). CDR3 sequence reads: CATSRDLAGIAYGQPQHF. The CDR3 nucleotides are TGTGCCACCAGCAGAGACCTGGCAGGGATTGCCTACGGTCAGCCCCAGCATTTT.

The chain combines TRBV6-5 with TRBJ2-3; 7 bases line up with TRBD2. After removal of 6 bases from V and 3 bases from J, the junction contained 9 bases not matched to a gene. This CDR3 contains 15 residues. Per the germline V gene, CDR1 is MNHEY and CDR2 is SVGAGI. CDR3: CASSARGGRTDTQYF. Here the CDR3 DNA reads TGTGCCAGCAGCGCCCGCGGGGGTCGGACAGATACGCAGTATTTT.

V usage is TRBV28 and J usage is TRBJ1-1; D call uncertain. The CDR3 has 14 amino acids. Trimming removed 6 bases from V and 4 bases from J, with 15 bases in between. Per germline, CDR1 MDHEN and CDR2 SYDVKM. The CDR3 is CASRREWLGTEAFF. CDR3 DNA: TGTGCCAGCAGGCGGGAGTGGTTAGGCACTGAAGCTTTCTTT.

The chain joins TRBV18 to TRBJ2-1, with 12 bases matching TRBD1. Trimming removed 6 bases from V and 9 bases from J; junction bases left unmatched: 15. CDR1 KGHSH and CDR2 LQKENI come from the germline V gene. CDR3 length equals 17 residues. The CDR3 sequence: CASSLSLGQGASVEQFF. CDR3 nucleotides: TGTGCCAGCTCGCTCTCCCTGGGACAGGGGGCTTCGGTTGAGCAGTTCTTC.

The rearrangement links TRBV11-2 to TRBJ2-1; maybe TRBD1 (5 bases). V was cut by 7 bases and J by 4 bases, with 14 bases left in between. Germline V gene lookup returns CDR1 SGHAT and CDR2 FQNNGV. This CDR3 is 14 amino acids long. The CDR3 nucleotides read TGTGCCAGCACCGCAGTGACAGCTTACAATGAGCAGTTCTTC. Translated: CASTAVTAYNEQFF.

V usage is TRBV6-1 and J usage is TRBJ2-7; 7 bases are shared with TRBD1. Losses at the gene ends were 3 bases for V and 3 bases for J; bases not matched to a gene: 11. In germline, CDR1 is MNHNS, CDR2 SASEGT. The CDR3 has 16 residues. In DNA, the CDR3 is TGTGCCAGCAGTGATTCCGAGGGGGACAGAAACTACGAGCAGTACTTC. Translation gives CASSDSEGDRNYEQYF.

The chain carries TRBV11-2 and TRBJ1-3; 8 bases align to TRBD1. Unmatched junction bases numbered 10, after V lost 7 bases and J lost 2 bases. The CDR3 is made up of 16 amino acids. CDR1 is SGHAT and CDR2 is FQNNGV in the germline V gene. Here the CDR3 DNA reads TGTGCCAGCATCAACGACAGGGGCAGCCCTGGAAACACCATATATTTT. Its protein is CASINDRGSPGNTIYF.